Listed below are T cell receptor beta chains from one sample, sequenced in a study of untreated major depressive disorder. Clones were sequenced by immunoSEQ multiplex PCR, and TCRdb holds only the in-frame ones, with some missing. Of approximately 25,000 clones detected, about 89% appear once; the ten largest clones hold about 0.75%. The sample was CD4+ T cells from PBMCs. These receptor sequences come from a woman aged 25 to 39 with major depressive disorder. Both conserved end residues are part of each CDR3. Fields, in order: J gene, V gene, clone size, D gene, CDR3 DNA, CDR3 protein. D genes are given only for firm matches. Clone size appears in some rows only: once, few, many, or a class for an expanded clone.

>TRBJ2-1|TRBV29-1|-|TRBD2
TGCAGCACCCTAGGGGGGACTAGCGGATACAATGAGCAGTTCTTC
CSTLGGTSGYNEQFF
>TRBJ2-6|TRBV6-1|-|-
TGTGCTAGTTCAAGCTCTGGGGCCAACGTCCTGACTTTC
CASSSSGANVLTF
>TRBJ1-1|TRBV29-1|-|-
TGCAGCGTTGAAGTCCTGGCAGGGAGCACTGAAGCTTTCTTT
CSVEVLAGSTEAFF
>TRBJ2-7|TRBV2|-|-
TGTGCCAGCAGTGAGCGTCAGGGGGGCTACGAGCAGTACTTC
CASSERQGGYEQYF
>TRBJ1-6|TRBV6-5|once|TRBD1
TGTGCCAGCAGTTTGACGGGACAGGGGAATCTTTCACCCCTCCACTTT
CASSLTGQGNLSPLHF
>TRBJ1-3|TRBV19|-|-
TGTGCCAGTAGTATACGACCACAGGAGTATTATGGAAACACCATATATTTT
CASSIRPQEYYGNTIYF
>TRBJ1-6|TRBV28|-|-
TGTGCCAGCAGACCAAACAGGGTTAAGGGTTCACCCCTCCACTTT
CASRPNRVKGSPLHF
>TRBJ1-5|TRBV7-8|-|TRBD1
TGTGCCAGCAGCCCGAGGGACAGGGCCGGCAATCAGCCCCAGCATTTT
CASSPRDRAGNQPQHF
>TRBJ2-1|TRBV29-1|-|-
TGCAGCGCTATGTTGCTAGCCTCCTATAATGAGCAGTTCTTC
CSAMLLASYNEQFF
>TRBJ1-5|TRBV6-6|-|-
TGTGCCAGCAGTTTGGGCCCCAGGCAGCCCCAGCATTTT
CASSLGPRQPQHF
>TRBJ1-2|TRBV18|-|-
TGTGCCAGCTCACCACCGGCGGCCAACTATGGCTACACCTTC
CASSPPAANYGYTF
>TRBJ1-1|TRBV9|-|TRBD1
TGTGCCAGCAGCTCCTCTCCGAGGGGGCGGACTGAAGCTTTCTTT
CASSSSPRGRTEAFF
>TRBJ1-2|TRBV7-8|-|-
TGTGCCAGCAGCCACCGGACGGGAATGTTGGGCTATGGCTACACCTTC
CASSHRTGMLGYGYTF
>TRBJ1-1|TRBV29-1|-|-
TGCAGCTACCTAACTTGGCCGAACACTGAAGCTTTCTTT
CSYLTWPNTEAFF
>TRBJ2-3|TRBV28|-|TRBD2
TGTGCCAGCTCGACTAGCGGGGTGATGGATACGCAGTATTTT
CASSTSGVMDTQYF
>TRBJ1-1|TRBV6-6|-|-
TGTGCCAGCATGCTCACTGAAGCTTTCTTT
CASMLTEAFF
>TRBJ2-3|TRBV5-5|-|TRBD2
TGTGCCAGCAGCTTGGTCCTTCTAGCGGGGGGGCTGGTTGCGCAGTATTTT
CASSLVLLAGGLVAQYF
>TRBJ2-5|TRBV5-5|-|TRBD1
TGTGCCAGCAGCTTGGCCGGTGGGACAGGGCAAGAGACCCAGTACTTC
CASSLAGGTGQETQYF
>TRBJ2-3|TRBV5-1|once|TRBD2
TGCGCCAGCAGCTTGCAAACGGGGGGGCCCGCAGATACGCAGTATTTT
CASSLQTGGPADTQYF
>TRBJ2-3|TRBV25-1|-|TRBD2
TGTGCCAGCAGTGAGAGCGGGAGATTTGATACGCAGTATTTT
CASSESGRFDTQYF
>TRBJ1-6|TRBV7-2|-|-
TGTGCCAGCAGCCCAGAGGGGAGCTCCTATAATTCACCCCTCCACTTT
CASSPEGSSYNSPLHF
>TRBJ1-3|TRBV11-2|-|-
TGTGCCAGCAGCTTGGGAAGGACGTGGGGAAACACCATATATTTT
CASSLGRTWGNTIYF
>TRBJ2-1|TRBV9|-|-
TGTGCCAGCAGCGTAGGCGGCTCCTACAATGAGCAGTTCTTC
CASSVGGSYNEQFF
>TRBJ2-3|TRBV6-4|once|-
TGTGCCAGCAGTGCGAGACTAACCTCCACAGATACGCAGTATTTT
CASSARLTSTDTQYF
>TRBJ1-2|TRBV4-1|-|-
TGCGCCAGCAGCCAGGACGGCACTAGCAGCTATGGCTACACCTTC
CASSQDGTSSYGYTF
>TRBJ2-7|TRBV25-1|-|TRBD1
TGTGCCAGCAGTGGAGACAGGGGAAAGTACGAGCAGTACTTC
CASSGDRGKYEQYF
>TRBJ2-5|TRBV5-1|few|-
TGCGCCAGCAGCCCTCAGGGTACGATTAAAGAGACCCAGTACTTC
CASSPQGTIKETQYF
>TRBJ2-7|TRBV7-2|-|-
TGTGCCAGCAGCTTCCTCCCGGCTGAGTACGAGCAGTACTTC
CASSFLPAEYEQYF
>TRBJ2-5|TRBV7-7|-|-
TGTGCTAGCAGCTTCAGTCGGTCGGCAGGGCATTCGAAAGAGACCCAGTACTTC
CASSFSRSAGHSKETQYF
>TRBJ2-4|TRBV4-2|-|-
TGTGCCAGCAGCTCCTCGGACAGTCCCATAGCCAAAAACATTCAGTACTTC
CASSSSDSPIAKNIQYF
>TRBJ1-1|TRBV10-3|-|-
TGTGCCATCAACCGGAAGGGTAACACTGAAGCTTTCTTT
CAINRKGNTEAFF
>TRBJ2-7|TRBV7-9|-|-
TGTGCCAGCAGCTCCCACAGGAACGCCTACGAGCAGTACTTC
CASSSHRNAYEQYF